A single sample gave rise to the 8 T cell receptor beta chains below, sequenced in a study of cytomegalovirus exposure and HLA in healthy donors. PCR employed 60 Vbeta and 13 Jbeta primers. The protocol was immunoSEQ multiplex PCR, while the TCRdb copy is restricted to in-frame clones and leaves out a portion. Of over 200,000 clones in the sample, more than 75% were seen once. The sequenced sample consisted of PBMCs. The receptors were sampled from a human donor in good health.

The chain carries TRBV27 and TRBJ2-1; 7 nucleotides agree with TRBD1. Germline assignment: CDR1 MNHEY and CDR2 SMNVEV (reference sequence). There are 17 residues in the CDR3. V lost 10 bases, J lost 4 bases, and 19 bases stayed unmatched. As DNA, the CDR3 is TGTGCCACCGGACAGGTCGATAATCGTCGGAAATACAATGAGCAGTTCTTC. It is translated as CATGQVDNRRKYNEQFF.

The V call is TRBV19, the J call TRBJ2-3; tentative D call: TRBD2 (7 bases). This CDR3 is 16 amino acids long. Deletions cut 11 bases from V and 2 bases from J, with 23 bases between. The germline V gene has CDR1 LNHDA and CDR2 SQIVND (reference sequence). The CDR3 DNA reads as TGTGCCTCAAAAGGGGGGGTTTCCGCCACCACAGATACGCAGTATTTT. Its protein is CASKGGVSATTDTQYF. The variable domain in full, with the rest retrieved from reference TRBV19 and TRBJ2-3, is DGGITQSPKYLFRKEGQNVTLSCEQNLNHDAMYWYRQDPGQGLRLIYYSQIVNDFQKGDIAEGYSVSREKKESFPLTVTSAQKNPTAFYLCASKGGVSATTDTQYFGPGTRLTVL.

CDR3: CASSPPAGGAPQRLQFF. In DNA, the CDR3 is TGTGCCAGCAGTCCCCCGGCGGGGGGCGCGCCTCAAAGGTTGCAGTTCTTC. The rearrangement joins TRBV28 to TRBJ2-1, with TRBD2 identical over 8 bases. With 5 bases clipped from V and 12 bases from J, the junction kept 21 bases outside the gene matches. CDR3 size: 17 residues. The germline gives CDR1 MDHEN, CDR2 SYDVKM.

The chain combines TRBV29-1 with TRBJ1-5; possibly TRBD1 for D (6 bases). Looked up from germline, CDR1 is SQVTM and CDR2 is ANQGSEA. V was cut by 6 bases and J by 0 bases, with 21 bases left in between. This CDR3 is built from 17 residues. CDR3 coding DNA: TGCAGCGTGAGACCCAGGACAGCCAAGAATAGCAATCAGCCCCAGCATTTT. Translating gives CSVRPRTAKNSNQPQHF. The variable domain in full, completed from reference TRBV29-1 and TRBJ1-5, reads SAVISQKPSRDICQRGTSLTIQCQVDSQVTMMFWYRQQPGQSLTLIATANQGSEATYESGFVIDKFPISRPNLTFSTLTVSNMSPEDSSIYLCSVRPRTAKNSNQPQHFGDGTRLSIL.

The V gene is TRBV2, the J gene TRBJ1-4, with D uncertain. Germline CDR1 reads SNHLY; CDR2 reads FYNNEI. V gave up 4 bases and J gave up 7 bases, with 4 bases separating them. The CDR3 covers 11 residues. The CDR3 DNA is TGTGCCAGCAGTGTAATTGAAAAACTGTTTTTT. It encodes CASSVIEKLFF.

The rearrangement uses TRBV18 and TRBJ2-7, with 7 bases lining up with TRBD1. J lost 7 bases, V lost 3 bases, and 6 bases had no gene match. This CDR3 comprises 13 residues. CDR1 is KGHSH, CDR2 LQKENI, per germline. CDR3 bases: TGTGCCAGCTCACCGGGGACGGACAGGGAGCAGTACTTC. This encodes CASSPGTDREQYF.

This sequence joins TRBV7-8 and TRBJ1-4; 7 bases fit TRBD1. J was trimmed by 8 bases and V by 3 bases; bases with no gene match: 9. CDR1 SGHVS and CDR2 FQNEAQ come from the germline V gene. This CDR3 comprises 15 residues. Here the CDR3 DNA reads TGTGCCAGCAGCTTGGGTGGGACAGTGGGCGAAAAACTGTTTTTT. It translates to CASSLGGTVGEKLFF.

This chain connects TRBV7-8 to TRBJ1-5; D is possibly TRBD1 (5 bases). Trimming shortened V by 1 base and J by 0 bases, and 10 bases separated the two germline ends. Germline CDR1 reads SGHVS; CDR2 reads FQNEAQ. The CDR3 consists of 16 residues. The CDR3 bases are TGTGCCAGCAGCTTAGGTTCGACAGTTAGCAATCAGCCCCAGCATTTT. As protein: CASSLGSTVSNQPQHF.